The source of this TCR beta chain is a study of blood T cell repertoires in COVID-19 (TCRdb year 2020). About the study as a whole: Collaborator samples came from the United States, Italy and Spain and covered acute and convalescent phases of COVID-19. The sample metadata nearly always contained a de-identified subject ID, COVID-19 status, age in years and sex. The prospective study material was composed of cDNA or gDNA derived from T cells, B-cell-depleted T cells, or PBMCs. The repertoires were released in a freely available public database meant as a resource for research on the immune response to SARS-CoV-2. The dataset comprised deeply sampled blood TCRbeta repertoires from subjects exposed to, actively infected with, or recovered from COVID-19. The samples were drawn from the first 160 participants of the ongoing ImmuneRACE study and from 950 to 1,500 subjects provided by 6 global collaborators. Where available, HLA class I and class II types were obtained from metadata supplied by the sample provider rather than from assay-based typing.

Details on this clone: Its antigen remains unidentified. Base qualities are not provided; no much larger clone lies one nucleotide away.

TCRbeta CDR3 regions were amplified from genomic DNA using the immunoSEQ Assay, a bias-controlled multiplex PCR. Per the source publication's procedure: The number of nucleated cells in each sample was estimated by amplification of reference gene primers within the assay. To quantify the absolute abundance of each unique TCRbeta CDR3 rearrangement, sequence reads were collapsed and filtered. For each sample, productive Simpson clonality was calculated as the square root of Simpson's diversity index across productive rearrangements. Entries here come from immuneACCESS through TCRdb and include only in-frame sequences with V and J called. Some clones fail to appear in such tables; in the studies checked, an unresolved V gene covers under half of the shortfall, and the cause of the remainder is unknown. V, J and clone size derive from that table, while D and trimming were established from the DNA sequence. This sample is represented by 50,000 to 65,000 clones; roughly 68% of them were singletons. Approximately 30% of the sample goes to the ten largest clones.

General findings and caveats noted by the study authors: The quantity of clinical and demographic metadata differed by source and by participant and was supplied without curation.

Whole blood was collected in K2EDTA tubes by collaborating institutions according to the institutions' own protocols. Collaborator samples were shipped for TCRbeta analysis as frozen whole blood, isolated PBMCs, or DNA extracted from either sample type. The CDR3 holds 17 amino acids from the cysteine to the phenylalanine. The entry retains the CDR3 DNA only, 51 bases that are in frame from base 1. Germline trimming amounts to 3 bases on V and 4 bases on J, with 16 as the count of junction bases outside the gene matches. CDR1 is given as SGHDT and CDR2 as YYEEEE, both from the germline V gene. The sample was peripheral blood. The source of this sequence is a woman older than 75 with acute or convalescent COVID-19. The rearrangement joined TRBV5-6 to TRBJ2-7; 7 nucleotides in the junction match TRBD2. The sequence in DNA is TGTGCCAGCAGCTCCACGCGGACTAGTGACTTTTTTTACGAGCAGTACTTC. It translates to CASSSTRTSDFFYEQYF. Where the CDR3 stops, the reference TRBV5-6 and TRBJ2-7 genes take over; the full variable domain is DAGVTQSPTHLIKTRGQQVTLRCSPKSGHDTVSWYQQALGQGPQFIFQYYEEEERQRGNFPDRFSGHQFPNYSSELNVNALLLGDSALYLCASSSTRTSDFFYEQYFGPGTRLTVT.